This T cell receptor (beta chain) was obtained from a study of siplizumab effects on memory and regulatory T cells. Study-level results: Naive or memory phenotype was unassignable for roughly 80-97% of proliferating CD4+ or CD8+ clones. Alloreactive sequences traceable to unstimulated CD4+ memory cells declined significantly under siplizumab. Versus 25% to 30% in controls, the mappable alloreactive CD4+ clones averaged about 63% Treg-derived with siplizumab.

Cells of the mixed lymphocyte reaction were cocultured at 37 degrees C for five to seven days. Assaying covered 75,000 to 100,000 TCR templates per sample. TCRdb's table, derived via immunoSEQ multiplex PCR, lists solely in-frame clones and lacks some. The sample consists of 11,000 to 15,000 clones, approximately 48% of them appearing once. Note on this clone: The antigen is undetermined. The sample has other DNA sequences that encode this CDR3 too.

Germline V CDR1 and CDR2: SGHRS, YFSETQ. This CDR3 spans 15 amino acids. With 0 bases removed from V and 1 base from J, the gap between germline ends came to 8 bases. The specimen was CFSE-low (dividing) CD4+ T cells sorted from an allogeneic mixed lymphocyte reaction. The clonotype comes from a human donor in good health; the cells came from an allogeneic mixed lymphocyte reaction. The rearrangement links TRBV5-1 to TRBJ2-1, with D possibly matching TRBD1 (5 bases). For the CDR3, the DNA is TGCGCCAGCAGCTTGGGACAGACTTCCTACAATGAGCAGTTCTTC. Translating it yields CASSLGQTSYNEQFF.